The next 7 T cell receptor beta chains were all read from a single sample in a study of a mutant IDH1 vaccine in newly diagnosed glioma. Their antigens are not known. Sequenced by immunoSEQ multiplex PCR; TCRdb stores in-frame clones only, minus some. The sample contains 20,000 to 25,000 clones, 82% of which appear only once. Time point here: week 23, last vaccination. Each dose delivered 300 ug of mutant IDH1 20-mer peptide subcutaneously with imiquimod. The sample was PBMCs, taken from a glioma patient whose treatment included an IDH1 peptide vaccine. Receptors originate from a man aged 25 to 40 with glioma.

The rearrangement links TRBV5-1 to TRBJ1-4; unclear D gene. CDR3 size: 19 residues. Germline V gene lookup returns CDR1 SGHRS and CDR2 YFSETQ. V shed 0 bases and J shed 0 bases, with 18 bases lying between them. The DNA of the CDR3 is TGCGCCAGCAGCTTGGAATATTTGGTGGCAGCCGCAACTAATGAAAAACTGTTTTTT. This gives the protein CASSLEYLVAAATNEKLFF.

This clone occurred a few times. The genes are TRBV6-1 and TRBJ2-7; 7 nucleotides align to TRBD1. Trimming took 0 bases from V and 2 from J; bases not matched to a gene: 13. CDR3 size: 18 residues. Germline V gives CDR1 MNHNS, CDR2 SASEGT. The CDR3 sequence is CASSEAQDRTGLPYEQYF. Here the CDR3 DNA reads TGTGCCAGCAGTGAAGCGCAAGACCGGACAGGCCTTCCCTACGAGCAGTACTTC.

This chain links TRBV4-2 with TRBJ1-5; D is unclear. Between the trimmed V and J ends, which lost 1 base and 10 bases, there was a span of 20 bases. This CDR3 is built from 16 residues. From germline, CDR1 is LGHNA and CDR2 YNFKEQ. The DNA of the CDR3 is TGTGCCAGCAGCCAAGTGGATAGGGAATACGGCAGTCCCCAGCATTTT. It encodes CASSQVDREYGSPQHF.

The chain couples TRBV12-5 to TRBJ1-1, with a weak D call TRBD1 (6 bases). Per germline, CDR1 LGHNT and CDR2 FRNRAP. This CDR3 is 13 amino acids long. Trimming left V 4 bases short and J 6 bases short, with 12 bases between. CDR3 bases: TGTGCTAGTGGTTCGGGACATGTCCCTGAAGCTTTCTTT. Protein sequence: CASGSGHVPEAFF.

In this sample, this clone turned up once. This rearrangement joins TRBV27 to TRBJ2-3; 8 bases match TRBD2. Trimming removed 2 bases from V and 2 bases from J; junction bases left unmatched: 3. The CDR3 consists of 15 residues. Germline V gene lookup returns CDR1 MNHEY and CDR2 SMNVEV (reference sequence). The CDR3 region has the DNA TGTGCCAGCAGTTTACGACTAGCGCCCACAGATACGCAGTATTTT. This sequence encodes CASSLRLAPTDTQYF.

The rearrangement joins TRBV6-6 to TRBJ1-2, with D perhaps matching TRBD1 (6 bases). The V and J ends lost 4 bases and 6 bases respectively, with 18 bases between them. The germline gives CDR1 MNHNY, CDR2 SVGAGI (reference sequence). The CDR3 is 15 amino acids. The CDR3: CASSSRDTGIHGYTF. Written as DNA, the CDR3 is TGTGCCAGCAGTTCCCGGGACACCGGAATCCATGGCTACACCTTC.

A single count supports this clone. J is TRBJ2-3 and V is TRBV5-5; 16 nucleotides line up with TRBD2. The CDR3 is 17 residues long. The V and J ends lost 4 bases and 4 bases, in that order; junction bases with no gene match: 6. Germline CDR1 SGHKS, CDR2 YYEKEE (reference sequence). CDR3 nucleotide sequence: TGTGCCAGCAGCGTGGGACTAGCGGGAGGGTTCGCAGATACGCAGTATTTT. Residues: CASSVGLAGGFADTQYF.